This TCR beta chain was identified in a study of blood T cell repertoires in COVID-19. Turning to the study itself: COVID-19 samples collected from the United States, Italy and Spain covered acute and convalescent phases. T cells, B-cell-depleted T cells, or PBMCs provided the cDNA or gDNA that served as material.

This clone was detected only once. The germline V gene encodes CDR1 SGHDT and CDR2 YYEEEE. CDR3 length: 16 amino acids. Trimming took off 4 bases at V and 3 bases at J, with 16 bases between the two ends. In the source study's methods: Reference gene primers were amplified, and this amplification served to estimate nucleated cell counts. Profiled with immunoSEQ multiplex PCR; TCRdb holds only in-frame clones, not every one. The V and J calls and clone size were taken over from that table, and D and trimming were inferred from the DNA. The sample records a few hundred thousand clones, 70% to 85% being singletons.

The chain is built from TRBV5-6 and TRBJ2-2; D not certain. Material for sequencing was peripheral blood. The sequence was collected from a man aged 40-55 years who had recovered from COVID-19. In DNA, the CDR3 is TGTGCCAGCAGCACTTCATCCGACTCAGACACCGGGGAGCTGTTTTTT. This gives the protein CASSTSSDSDTGELFF.